These 13 T cell receptor beta chains were all obtained from the same sample, sequenced in a study of OX40 agonist ivuxolimab in advanced cancers. Libraries were prepared by immunoSEQ multiplex PCR; TCRdb keeps only in-frame clonotypes and omits some of them. The data show 55,000 to 60,000 clones, about 81% seen once. The specimen comprised CD4+ or CD8+ T cells sorted from blood, sampled in a trial of the OX40 agonist ivuxolimab. All receptors derive from an adult with an advanced solid tumor such as melanoma, head and neck, liver or kidney cancer.

This clone was seen a few times. CDR3 sequence: CASTPKGDNEQYF. CDR3 bases: TGTGCCAGCACCCCGAAGGGTGACAACGAGCAGTACTTC. The chain combines TRBV6-6 with TRBJ2-7; D ambiguous. Germline V gene sequence: CDR1 MNHNY, CDR2 SVGAGI (reference sequence). The germline V and J ends were trimmed by 7 bases and 5 bases, with 15 bases remaining between them. There are 13 residues in the CDR3.

This chain links TRBV6-6 with TRBJ2-3, with TRBD1 identical over 9 bases. Per germline, CDR1 MNHNY and CDR2 SVGAGI (reference sequence). With V trimmed by 6 bases and J by 6 bases, 4 bases remained unmatched. The CDR3 loop spans 13 amino acids. The CDR3 protein is CASSRGTGDTQYF. The DNA for the CDR3 is TGTGCCAGCAGCCGCGGGACAGGGGATACGCAGTATTTT.

V and J are TRBV5-1 and TRBJ2-1; TRBD2 matches at 13 bases. This CDR3 is built from 16 residues. V shed 1 base, J shed 5 bases, and the junction held 3 bases outside the gene matches. Germline V gene lookup returns CDR1 SGHRS and CDR2 YFSETQ. Written as DNA, the CDR3 is TGCGCCAGCAGCTTGAAACTAGCGGGGGGGAACAATGAGCAGTTCTTC. Its translation: CASSLKLAGGNNEQFF.

The chain carries TRBV5-4 and TRBJ1-6; D uncertain. V was trimmed by 0 bases and J by 10 bases, leaving 11 bases between them. Per germline, CDR1 SGHNT and CDR2 YYREEE (reference sequence). The CDR3 spans 14 residues. CDR3 bases: TGTGCCAGCAGCTTGGGAGAGAGAGGATCACCCCTCCACTTT. Translated: CASSLGERGSPLHF. Combining the CDR3 with reference TRBV5-4 and TRBJ1-6 gives the whole variable domain ETGVTQSPTHLIKTRGQQVTLRCSSQSGHNTVSWYQQALGQGPQFIFQYYREEENGRGNFPPRFSGLQFPNYSSELNVNALELDDSALYLCASSLGERGSPLHFGNGTRLTVT.

This sequence joins TRBV7-9 and TRBJ2-1; 7 nucleotides line up with TRBD2. CDR1 and CDR2 (germline): SEHNR, FQNEAQ (reference sequence). V lost 4 bases and J lost 3; bases outside the gene matches: 6. The CDR3 is 15 amino acids. The CDR3: CASSWGSGDYNEQFF. In DNA form, the CDR3 reads TGTGCCAGCAGCTGGGGGAGCGGGGACTACAATGAGCAGTTCTTC. Full variable domain (missing parts from reference TRBV7-9 and TRBJ2-1): DTGVSQNPRHKITKRGQNVTFRCDPISEHNRLYWYRQTLGQGPEFLTYFQNEAQLEKSRLLSDRFSAERPKGSFSTLEIQRTEQGDSAMYLCASSWGSGDYNEQFFGPGTRLTVL.

The chain employs TRBV14 and TRBJ1-6; D ambiguous. Per the germline V gene, CDR1 is SGHDN and CDR2 is FVKESK. The CDR3 totals 13 residues. Trimming removed 0 bases at V and 9 bases at J, with 6 bases between. The CDR3 is CASSQELFSPLHF. The CDR3 coding sequence is TGTGCCAGCAGCCAAGAACTTTTTTCACCCCTCCACTTT.

This clone was observed a handful of times. The chain recombines TRBV5-1 with TRBJ2-5; D not certain. The germline gives CDR1 SGHRS, CDR2 YFSETQ. The CDR3 spans 15 residues. Trimming removed 0 bases at V and 5 bases at J, with 14 bases between. The CDR3 loop reads CASSLVGALRETQYF. CDR3 nucleotide sequence: TGCGCCAGCAGCTTGGTAGGAGCCCTTAGGGAGACCCAGTACTTC. The full variable domain, its missing parts supplied by reference TRBV5-1 and TRBJ2-5, is KAGVTQTPRYLIKTRGQQVTLSCSPISGHRSVSWYQQTPGQGLQFLFEYFSETQRNKGNFPGRFSGRQFSNSRSEMNVSTLELGDSALYLCASSLVGALRETQYFGPGTRLLVL.

This chain joins TRBV11-3 and TRBJ2-5, with TRBD2 matching over 15 bases. Germline CDR1 reads SGHNT; CDR2 reads YENEEA. J was trimmed by 1 base and V by 6 bases; bases with no gene match: 15. This CDR3 has 20 residues. CDR3 bases: TGTGCCAGCAGTTCCGCCTGGGGGACTAGCGGGGGGACTGTCCAAGAGACCCAGTACTTC. This translates into CASSSAWGTSGGTVQETQYF.

The J gene is TRBJ2-5, the V gene TRBV28; TRBD2 agrees at 7 bases. Germline CDR1 is MDHEN and CDR2 is SYDVKM. Trimming at V came to 2 bases and at J to 1 base, leaving 4 bases not matched to a gene. The CDR3 runs to 15 residues. The CDR3 nucleotides are TGTGCCAGCAGTTTAGGGCTAGCGGTCCAAGAGACCCAGTACTTC. The encoded protein is CASSLGLAVQETQYF.

V gene TRBV5-6 combines with J gene TRBJ2-5, with 9 bases that match TRBD1. The trim removed 0 bases at V and 1 base at J, leaving 4 bases unmatched. The CDR3 has 16 amino acids. Per the germline V gene, CDR1 is SGHDT and CDR2 is YYEEEE. For the CDR3, the DNA is TGTGCCAGCAGCTTGGGAACAGGGGGCCTCCAAGAGACCCAGTACTTC. It translates to CASSLGTGGLQETQYF.

This clone was counted a single time. This chain connects TRBV10-3 to TRBJ2-3; tentative D call: TRBD2 (6 bases). The germline gives CDR1 ENHRY, CDR2 SYGVKD. The CDR3 contains 14 residues. V was pared by 8 bases and J by 2 bases, with 14 bases between. The CDR3 DNA follows: TGTGCCATCTCGGGACTTAACCTCACAGATACGCAGTATTTT. It codes for CAISGLNLTDTQYF.

This chain joins TRBV6-1 and TRBJ1-2; tentative D call: TRBD1 (5 bases). Germline loops: CDR1 MNHNS, CDR2 SASEGT. V shed 2 bases and J shed 3 bases, with 13 bases lying between them. The CDR3 has 15 amino acids. The CDR3 DNA is TGTGCCAGCAGTGAACGGTCAGGGAGGGACTATGGCTACACCTTC. Translating gives CASSERSGRDYGYTF.

The chain uses TRBV7-3 and TRBJ2-2, with D uncertain. The CDR3 contains 12 residues. Germline V gene lookup returns CDR1 SGHTA and CDR2 FQGTGA. Deletions cut 4 bases from V and 3 bases from J, with 3 bases between. The CDR3 loop reads CASSSYTGELFF. CDR3 coding DNA: TGTGCCAGCAGCTCCTACACCGGGGAGCTGTTTTTT.